These T cell receptor beta chains were read from a single sample in a study of cytomegalovirus exposure and HLA in healthy donors. Method: immunoSEQ multiplex PCR; TCRdb's copy keeps in-frame clones and lacks some. This repertoire shows about 57,000 clones, approximately 75% found once; its top ten account for roughly 6.4%. The sequenced material came from PBMCs. These receptors originate from a man aged 25 to 45 in good health and CMV-seropositive. The CDR3 runs from the conserved cysteine through the conserved F or W. D genes are given only for firm matches. A row's size may be missing; if present it is once, few, many or a size class.

D gene: -
J gene: TRBJ2-7
V gene: TRBV7-3
clone size: -
CDR3 protein: CASSPSPSYEQYF
CDR3 DNA: TGTGCCAGCAGCCCCTCCCCCTCCTACGAGCAGTACTTC

D gene: TRBD2
J gene: TRBJ2-3
V gene: TRBV27
clone size: -
CDR3 protein: CASSIPSLAGGPPDTQYF
CDR3 DNA: TGTGCCAGCAGTATACCCTCTCTAGCGGGGGGGCCACCAGATACGCAGTATTTT

D gene: TRBD1
J gene: TRBJ2-3
V gene: TRBV9
clone size: -
CDR3 protein: CASSGGGQGITDTQYF
CDR3 DNA: TGTGCCAGCAGCGGAGGCGGACAGGGAATAACAGATACGCAGTATTTT

D gene: TRBD1
J gene: TRBJ2-2
V gene: TRBV7-2
clone size: -
CDR3 protein: CASRNAGGNTGELFF
CDR3 DNA: TGTGCCAGCAGGAACGCAGGGGGTAACACCGGGGAGCTGTTTTTT

D gene: -
J gene: TRBJ2-7
V gene: TRBV30
clone size: -
CDR3 protein: CAWSQGYGSREQYF
CDR3 DNA: TGTGCCTGGAGTCAGGGCTATGGGTCGAGAGAGCAGTACTTC

D gene: -
J gene: TRBJ2-1
V gene: TRBV29-1
clone size: -
CDR3 protein: CSVDRGFEQFF
CDR3 DNA: TGCAGCGTTGATAGAGGATTTGAGCAGTTCTTC

D gene: TRBD2
J gene: TRBJ2-7
V gene: TRBV7-2
clone size: -
CDR3 protein: CASSAQTSGGDEQYF
CDR3 DNA: TGTGCCAGCAGCGCCCAGACTAGCGGGGGGGACGAGCAGTACTTC

D gene: TRBD1
J gene: TRBJ1-2
V gene: TRBV6-1
clone size: few
CDR3 protein: CASIDRVANGYTF
CDR3 DNA: TGTGCCAGCATCGACAGGGTGGCCAATGGCTACACCTTC

D gene: -
J gene: TRBJ2-2
V gene: TRBV19
clone size: -
CDR3 protein: CASSIYGGELFF
CDR3 DNA: TGTGCCAGTAGTATATACGGCGGGGAGCTGTTTTTT

D gene: TRBD1
J gene: TRBJ2-6
V gene: TRBV14
clone size: -
CDR3 protein: CASSQETGAFSGANVLTF
CDR3 DNA: TGTGCCAGCAGCCAAGAAACAGGGGCCTTCTCTGGGGCCAACGTCCTGACTTTC

D gene: TRBD1
J gene: TRBJ2-7
V gene: TRBV10-3
clone size: -
CDR3 protein: CAISDQQGYEQYF
CDR3 DNA: TGTGCCATCAGTGACCAACAGGGGTACGAGCAGTACTTC

D gene: -
J gene: TRBJ2-1
V gene: TRBV5-1
clone size: -
CDR3 protein: CASSLTPVDNSYNEQFF
CDR3 DNA: TGCGCCAGCAGCTTGACACCAGTTGATAACTCCTACAATGAGCAGTTCTTC

D gene: TRBD1
J gene: TRBJ2-7
V gene: TRBV14
clone size: -
CDR3 protein: CASSPKGAEQYF
CDR3 DNA: TGTGCCAGCAGCCCAAAGGGGGCCGAGCAGTACTTC

D gene: -
J gene: TRBJ1-2
V gene: TRBV2
clone size: -
CDR3 protein: CASSEGTNF
CDR3 DNA: TGTGCCAGCAGTGAGGGGACAAACTTC

D gene: -
J gene: TRBJ1-1
V gene: TRBV5-8
clone size: -
CDR3 protein: CASSLTGYTEAFF
CDR3 DNA: TGTGCCAGCAGCTTAACAGGGTACACTGAAGCTTTCTTT

D gene: TRBD2
J gene: TRBJ2-2
V gene: TRBV4-3
clone size: -
CDR3 protein: CASSQATSGGIRSGELFF
CDR3 DNA: TGCGCCAGCAGCCAAGCGACTAGCGGGGGGATAAGGTCTGGGGAGCTGTTTTTT

D gene: -
J gene: TRBJ2-2
V gene: TRBV28
clone size: few
CDR3 protein: CATSFPGLSGELFF
CDR3 DNA: TGTGCCACGTCTTTCCCGGGACTTTCCGGGGAGCTGTTTTTT

D gene: TRBD1
J gene: TRBJ1-2
V gene: TRBV19
clone size: -
CDR3 protein: CASSIDRDAAQGQGGYTF
CDR3 DNA: TGTGCCAGTAGTATAGATCGGGACGCCGCGCAGGGACAGGGCGGCTACACCTTC

D gene: -
J gene: TRBJ1-2
V gene: TRBV4-3
clone size: -
CDR3 protein: CASSQGGIYGYTF
CDR3 DNA: TGCGCCAGCAGCCAAGGAGGTATCTATGGCTACACCTTC

D gene: TRBD1
J gene: TRBJ1-4
V gene: TRBV10-1
clone size: -
CDR3 protein: CASYRDRTEKLFF
CDR3 DNA: TGCGCCAGTTACCGGGACAGAACCGAAAAACTGTTTTTT

D gene: -
J gene: TRBJ2-2
V gene: TRBV6-1
clone size: -
CDR3 protein: CASSLSWPRGELFF
CDR3 DNA: TGTGCCAGCAGCCTAAGCTGGCCGCGGGGGGAGCTGTTTTTT

D gene: -
J gene: TRBJ1-5
V gene: TRBV30
clone size: -
CDR3 protein: CAWSVQAGQPQHF
CDR3 DNA: TGTGCCTGGAGTGTACAGGCTGGTCAGCCCCAGCATTTT

D gene: -
J gene: TRBJ1-3
V gene: TRBV6-1
clone size: few
CDR3 protein: CASSEMGGGGGNTIYF
CDR3 DNA: TGTGCCAGCAGTGAAATGGGGGGGGGTGGTGGAAACACCATATATTTT

D gene: TRBD2
J gene: TRBJ2-2
V gene: TRBV7-2
clone size: few
CDR3 protein: CASSLGRGGLNTGELFF
CDR3 DNA: TGTGCCAGCAGCTTAGGCCGCGGGGGGTTGAACACCGGGGAGCTGTTTTTT

D gene: -
J gene: TRBJ2-3
V gene: TRBV6-5
clone size: -
CDR3 protein: CASVQLNTQYF
CDR3 DNA: TGTGCCAGCGTTCAACTGAATACGCAGTATTTT

D gene: TRBD1
J gene: TRBJ1-2
V gene: TRBV28
clone size: -
CDR3 protein: CASSSDPGTGRTTYGYTF
CDR3 DNA: TGTGCCAGCAGTTCCGATCCCGGGACAGGCCGAACGACCTATGGCTACACCTTC

D gene: -
J gene: TRBJ2-7
V gene: TRBV5-1
clone size: -
CDR3 protein: CASSLALGSSYEQYF
CDR3 DNA: TGCGCCAGCAGCTTGGCTCTGGGCAGCTCCTACGAGCAGTACTTC

D gene: TRBD1
J gene: TRBJ1-5
V gene: TRBV6-5
clone size: -
CDR3 protein: CASSQGTGNQPQHF
CDR3 DNA: TGTGCCAGCAGCCAAGGGACAGGAAATCAGCCCCAGCATTTT

D gene: TRBD1
J gene: TRBJ2-2
V gene: TRBV10-3
clone size: -
CDR3 protein: CAISDRDRGVTGELFF
CDR3 DNA: TGTGCCATCAGTGATCGGGACAGGGGTGTCACCGGGGAGCTGTTTTTT

D gene: -
J gene: TRBJ1-1
V gene: TRBV7-2
clone size: few
CDR3 protein: CASNMAVRETEAFF
CDR3 DNA: TGTGCCAGCAATATGGCCGTCAGGGAAACTGAAGCTTTCTTT

D gene: TRBD1
J gene: TRBJ2-1
V gene: TRBV5-6
clone size: few
CDR3 protein: CASSPMTGGNEQFF
CDR3 DNA: TGTGCCAGCAGCCCGATGACAGGGGGCAATGAGCAGTTCTTC

D gene: -
J gene: TRBJ1-2
V gene: TRBV5-6
clone size: -
CDR3 protein: CASSLVQGVYGYTF
CDR3 DNA: TGTGCCAGCAGCTTGGTCCAGGGCGTCTATGGCTACACCTTC

D gene: -
J gene: TRBJ2-2
V gene: TRBV7-2
clone size: -
CDR3 protein: CASSLFFRGGELFF
CDR3 DNA: TGTGCCAGCAGCTTATTTTTCCGAGGAGGGGAGCTGTTTTTT

D gene: -
J gene: TRBJ1-2
V gene: TRBV4-1
clone size: few
CDR3 protein: CASSQGDQGYGYTF
CDR3 DNA: TGCGCCAGCAGCCAAGGAGACCAGGGCTATGGCTACACCTTC

D gene: TRBD1
J gene: TRBJ2-5
V gene: TRBV7-9
clone size: -
CDR3 protein: CASNQDRGARTQYF
CDR3 DNA: TGTGCCAGCAATCAGGACAGGGGAGCTCGGACTCAGTACTTC

D gene: TRBD1
J gene: TRBJ1-2
V gene: TRBV25-1
clone size: -
CDR3 protein: CASSESGTGHSNGYTF
CDR3 DNA: TGTGCCAGCAGTGAATCTGGGACAGGGCATTCCAATGGCTACACCTTC